The clone carrying this T cell receptor beta chain was seen ten or more times. What it binds is unknown. The source of the sample is a study of metastatic and nonmetastatic thyroid tumors. Study details: Malignant thyroid and benign thyroid patients provided blood and tumor or nodule tissue whose repertoires were compared. General study points: Across blood and tumor, TCR beta diversity in malignant thyroid tumors was reportedly significantly higher than in benign nodules.

As processed by the authors: What underpinned the distant-metastasis classifier for papillary thyroid cancer was the set of CDR3 differences across clinicopathological groups. Using MiXCR, TCRdb re-called clones from the PCR reads. The V and J calls come from TCRdb's annotation, not from the publication. Here the sample spans fewer than 15,000 clones, 9.5% to 15% being singletons. Patients were all untreated before their thyroid surgery. The CDR3 length is 12 residues. Germline assignment: CDR1 MGHDK and CDR2 SYGVNS. Trimming cost V 4 bases and J 4 bases, with 8 bases left between them. Specimen: blood. V and J are TRBV25-1 and TRBJ2-7, with unresolved D. This clonotype was sampled from a female donor with papillary thyroid cancer or a benign thyroid nodule (not recorded which). Some clones in this sample may be carry-over from other donors' samples. CDR3 nucleotide sequence: TGTGCCAGCAGTGGTAACGGTTACGAGCAGTACTTC. This sequence encodes CASSGNGYEQYF.